This TCR beta chain was identified during a study of regulatory T cells in long-lasting Graves disease. At least ten counts were recorded for this clonotype. No antigen is known for it. Time point specified: newly diagnosed GD, antithyroid drugs for less than 3 months. The TCR library used RNA extracted from PBMCs. American Thyroid Association guidelines served as the basis for diagnosing Graves' disease. iRepertoire HTBI primers and Arm-PCR of CDR3 regions built TCR beta libraries. MiXCR was run by TCRdb on the multiplex PCR reads, yielding one entry per CDR3 protein. The sample consists of 400,000 to 500,000 distinct CDR3 sequences, roughly 15% of them appearing once. Trimming took off 5 bases at V and 8 bases at J, with 13 bases between the two ends. This CDR3 contains 13 residues. CDR1 is SEHNR and CDR2 is FQNEAQ in the germline V gene (reference sequence). General study findings and limits: Newly diagnosed disease favored TRBV20-1 and TRBJ2-1 over persistent disease.

The sample also formed part of further work on T cells in Graves' hyperthyroidism and ophthalmopathy. That work adds: In blood, most of the thyroid clonotypes expanded above 0.001 were also present.

V and J are TRBV7-9 and TRBJ2-1; D uncertain. The sequence came from a woman aged 18-30 years with Graves disease. Material: peripheral blood mononuclear cells (PBMCs), obtained at new diagnosis, from a patient treated with antithyroid drugs. The CDR3 is CASSRDSQDEQFF. In DNA, the CDR3 is TGTGCCAGCAGCCGTGACTCTCAGGATGAGCAGTTCTTC.